The clone carrying this TCR beta chain came up many times. This entry comes from a study of neurological immune-mediated disorders. In TCRdb, the 5' RACE reads were re-called with MiXCR into one record per CDR3 protein. Of approximately 48,000 distinct CDR3 sequences in the sample, 10% are singletons; the top ten hold roughly 5.2%. Specimen: PBMCs. The TCR was taken from a man aged 65 to 79 with HTLV-1-associated myelopathy (HAM/TSP).

CDR3 region: CATLVRGEQYF. As DNA, the CDR3 is TGTGCCACCCTTGTCCGGGGCGAGCAGTACTTC. This rearrangement joins TRBV27 to TRBJ2-7; weak D call: TRBD2 (5 bases). The CDR3 covers 11 residues. CDR1 and CDR2 (germline): MNHEY, SMNVEV (reference sequence). V was cut by 10 bases and J by 6 bases, with 13 bases left in between.